Below are 13 T cell receptor beta chains sequenced from a single sample in a study of OX40 agonist ivuxolimab in advanced cancers. Profiling relied on immunoSEQ multiplex PCR, and the TCRdb table lists in-frame clones only, not all of them. This table has 100,000 or so clones, 90% appearing once. This specimen was CD4+ or CD8+ T cells sorted from blood, taken in a trial of the OX40 agonist ivuxolimab. The origin of the receptors is an adult with an advanced solid tumor such as melanoma, head and neck, liver or kidney cancer.

This chain links TRBV6-5 with TRBJ1-1; D is unresolved. V lost 6 bases, J lost 4 bases, and 15 bases lay in between. Germline loops: CDR1 MNHEY, CDR2 SVGAGI. CDR3 length: 14 residues. The CDR3 loop reads CASSPRVTVTEAFF. The CDR3 nucleotides are TGTGCCAGCAGCCCAAGGGTGACTGTCACTGAAGCTTTCTTT.

The genes are TRBV29-1 and TRBJ1-1; D may be TRBD1 (6 bases). The CDR3 has 12 amino acids. The V and J ends lost 5 bases and 4 bases respectively, with 11 bases between them. Germline lookup yields CDR1 SQVTM and CDR2 ANQGSEA. The CDR3 loop is CSVNRDLTEAFF. The CDR3 DNA reads TGCAGCGTTAACAGGGATCTCACTGAAGCTTTCTTT.

The chain uses TRBV10-3 and TRBJ2-7; TRBD2 matches 7 bases. This CDR3 contains 14 residues. Trimming removed 10 bases from V and 0 bases from J; junction bases left unmatched: 9. Germline V lookup: CDR1 ENHRY, CDR2 SYGVKD. This chain's CDR3 is CATARSGVSYEQYF. DNA of the CDR3: TGTGCCACAGCTCGGAGCGGGGTCTCCTACGAGCAGTACTTC.

The chain joins TRBV15 to TRBJ2-1; D remains unclear. The V gene lost 0 bases and the J gene lost 7 bases, with 13 bases spanning the gap. Germline V CDR1 and CDR2: LNHNV, YYDKDF (reference sequence). The CDR3 contains 15 residues. CDR3 region: CATSRDRIGVNEQFF. CDR3 sequence (DNA): TGTGCCACCAGCAGAGATCGGATAGGTGTGAATGAGCAGTTCTTC.

This clone was detected once. The chain is built from TRBV4-2 and TRBJ2-1, with D perhaps TRBD2 (5 bases). CDR1 is LGHNA, CDR2 YNFKEQ, per germline. The CDR3 has 16 amino acids. Trimming pared 1 base from V and 8 bases from J, leaving 18 bases between. The CDR3 DNA is TGTGCCAGCAGCCAAGTCGTCTCGGGGTCGCACCATGAGCAGTTCTTC. Protein: CASSQVVSGSHHEQFF.

The chain is built from TRBV9 and TRBJ2-3; TRBD2 matches 10 bases. The CDR3 length is 14 residues. V lost 3 bases and J lost 4; bases outside the gene matches: 2. Germline V lookup: CDR1 SGDLS, CDR2 YYNGEE. The CDR3 sequence: CASSASGGADTQYF. Written as DNA, the CDR3 is TGTGCCAGCAGCGCTAGCGGGGGCGCAGATACGCAGTATTTT.

With regard to this clone: A read error may produce the germline difference seen at one junction end. V and J are TRBV15 and TRBJ2-7, with D possibly matching TRBD1 (6 bases). CDR1 and CDR2 (germline): LNHNV, YYDKDF (reference sequence). The CDR3 extends over 15 amino acids. The CDR3 region has the DNA TGTGCCACCAGTTACACTACTAGGGGGACCTCCGCGGTGAACTTC. As protein: CATSYTTRGTSAVNF.

This sequence joins TRBV18 and TRBJ2-2; D ambiguous. The V end was cut by 3 bases, the J end by 7 bases, with 12 bases between. Germline V CDR1 and CDR2: KGHSH, LQKENI. The CDR3 length is 14 residues. The CDR3 bases are TGTGCCAGCTCACCGGGCATTGATAGCGGGGAGCTGTTTTTT. This gives the protein CASSPGIDSGELFF.

This rearrangement joins TRBV28 to TRBJ2-1; D remains unclear. Trimming took off 7 bases at V and 4 bases at J, with 20 bases between the two ends. Germline loops: CDR1 MDHEN, CDR2 SYDVKM. This CDR3 has 16 residues. The CDR3 is CASNGVAPGSYNEQFF. The CDR3 nucleotides read TGTGCCAGCAATGGTGTGGCCCCTGGGTCTTACAATGAGCAGTTCTTC.

The CDR3 DNA is TGTGCCACCTCAGAGGGGCGCAATCAGCCCCAGCATTTT. Amino acids: CATSEGRNQPQHF. This chain joins TRBV6-5 and TRBJ1-5, with D possibly matching TRBD1 (5 bases). Trimming pared 10 bases from V and 2 bases from J, leaving 12 bases between. Germline V gene sequence: CDR1 MNHEY, CDR2 SVGAGI. The CDR3 spans 13 residues.

The chain employs TRBV7-9 and TRBJ2-3, with a weak D call TRBD1 (8 bases). Germline V gives CDR1 SEHNR, CDR2 FQNEAQ (reference sequence). This CDR3 has 19 amino acids. Trimming took 5 bases from V and 2 from J, leaving 26 bases between them. The CDR3, as DNA: TGTGCCAGCAGCCCCAGGGGGCGGGCGGGAGCACTCATCACAGATACGCAGTATTTT. Translation gives CASSPRGRAGALITDTQYF.

This clone has just one count. As DNA, the CDR3 is TGCGCCAGCAGCACAATAGCGGGAGGAGCCTACAATGAGCAGTTCTTC. Residues: CASSTIAGGAYNEQFF. The V gene is TRBV5-1, the J gene TRBJ2-1; 10 bases fit TRBD2. CDR1 is SGHRS, CDR2 YFSETQ, per germline. V shed 4 bases and J 2 bases; nucleotides not matched to a gene: 6. The length of the CDR3 is 16 residues.

The V and J genes are TRBV7-6 and TRBJ1-1; no definite D call. V lost 1 base and J lost 0, with 6 bases in between. This CDR3 is 14 amino acids long. Germline loops: CDR1 SGHVS, CDR2 FNYEAQ. In nucleotides, the CDR3 is TGTGCCAGCAGCTTAGGCCGACTGAACACTGAAGCTTTCTTT. This translates into CASSLGRLNTEAFF.